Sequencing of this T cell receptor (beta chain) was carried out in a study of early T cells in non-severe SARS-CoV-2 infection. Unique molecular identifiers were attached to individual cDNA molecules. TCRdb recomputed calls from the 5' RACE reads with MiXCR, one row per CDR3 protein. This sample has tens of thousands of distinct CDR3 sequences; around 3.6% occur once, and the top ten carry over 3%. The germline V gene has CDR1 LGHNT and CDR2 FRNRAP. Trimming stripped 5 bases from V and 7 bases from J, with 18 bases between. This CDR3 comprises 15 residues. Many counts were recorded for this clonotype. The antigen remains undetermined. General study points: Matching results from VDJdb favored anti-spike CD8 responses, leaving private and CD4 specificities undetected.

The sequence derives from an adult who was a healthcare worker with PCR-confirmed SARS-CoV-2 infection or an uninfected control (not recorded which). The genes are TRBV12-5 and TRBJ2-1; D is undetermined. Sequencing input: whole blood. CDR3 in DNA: TGTGCTAGTGGTCCGGCAGGCTTGATTAGTAATGAGCAGTTCTTC. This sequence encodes CASGPAGLISNEQFF.